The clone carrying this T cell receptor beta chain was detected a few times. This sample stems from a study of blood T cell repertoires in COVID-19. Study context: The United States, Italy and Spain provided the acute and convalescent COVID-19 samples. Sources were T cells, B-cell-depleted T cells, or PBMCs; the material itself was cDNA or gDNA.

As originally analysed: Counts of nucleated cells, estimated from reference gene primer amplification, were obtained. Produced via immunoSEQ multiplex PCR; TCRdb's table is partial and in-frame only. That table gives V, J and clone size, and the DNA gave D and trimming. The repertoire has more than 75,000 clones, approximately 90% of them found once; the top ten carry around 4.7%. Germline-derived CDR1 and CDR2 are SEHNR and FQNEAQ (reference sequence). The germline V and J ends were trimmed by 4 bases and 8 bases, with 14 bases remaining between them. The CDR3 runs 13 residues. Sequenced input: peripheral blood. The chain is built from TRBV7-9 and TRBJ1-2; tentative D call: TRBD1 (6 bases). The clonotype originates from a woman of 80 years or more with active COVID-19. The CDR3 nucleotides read TGTGCCAGCAGCTATATAGCAGGGGACGGCTACACCTTC. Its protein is CASSYIAGDGYTF.